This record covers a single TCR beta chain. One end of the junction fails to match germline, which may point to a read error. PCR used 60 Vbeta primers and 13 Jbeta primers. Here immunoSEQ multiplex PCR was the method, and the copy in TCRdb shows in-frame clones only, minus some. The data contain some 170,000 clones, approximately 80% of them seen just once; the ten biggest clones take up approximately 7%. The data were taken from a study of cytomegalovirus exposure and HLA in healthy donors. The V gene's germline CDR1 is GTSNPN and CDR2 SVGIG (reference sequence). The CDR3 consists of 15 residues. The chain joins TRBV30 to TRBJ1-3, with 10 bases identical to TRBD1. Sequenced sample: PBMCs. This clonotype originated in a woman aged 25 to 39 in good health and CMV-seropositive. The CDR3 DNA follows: TGTGCCCGGAGACTCGGGACAGGGGAAGGAAACACCATATATTTT. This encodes CARRLGTGEGNTIYF.